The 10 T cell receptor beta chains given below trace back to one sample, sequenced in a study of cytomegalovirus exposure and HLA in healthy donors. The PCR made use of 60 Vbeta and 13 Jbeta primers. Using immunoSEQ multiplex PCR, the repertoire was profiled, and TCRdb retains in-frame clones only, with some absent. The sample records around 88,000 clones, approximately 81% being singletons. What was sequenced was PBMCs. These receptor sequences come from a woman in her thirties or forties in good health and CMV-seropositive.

The CDR3 region has the DNA TGTGCCAGCGAGCGGTCTTCCACCGGGGAGCTGTTTTTT. This sequence encodes CASERSSTGELFF. This chain links TRBV28 with TRBJ2-2; weak D call: TRBD2 (5 bases). V was pared by 8 bases and J by 4 bases, with 11 bases between. Germline V lookup: CDR1 MDHEN, CDR2 SYDVKM. This CDR3 is built from 13 residues.

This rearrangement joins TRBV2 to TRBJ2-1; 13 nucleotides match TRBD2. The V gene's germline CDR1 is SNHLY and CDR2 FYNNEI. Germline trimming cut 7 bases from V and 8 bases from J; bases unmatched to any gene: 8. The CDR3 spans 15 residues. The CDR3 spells CASTQGLAGHDEQFF. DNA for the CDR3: TGTGCCAGCACCCAGGGACTAGCGGGACACGATGAGCAGTTCTTC.

This chain's CDR3 is CASSASGLYEQYF. CDR3 bases: TGCGCCAGCAGTGCTAGCGGCCTCTACGAGCAGTACTTC. The V call is TRBV10-1, the J call TRBJ2-7, with TRBD2 matching over 7 bases. CDR1 is WNHNN and CDR2 is SYGVQD in the germline V gene (reference sequence). J gave up 3 bases and V 4 bases, and 3 bases lay outside the gene matches. CDR3 length: 13 amino acids.

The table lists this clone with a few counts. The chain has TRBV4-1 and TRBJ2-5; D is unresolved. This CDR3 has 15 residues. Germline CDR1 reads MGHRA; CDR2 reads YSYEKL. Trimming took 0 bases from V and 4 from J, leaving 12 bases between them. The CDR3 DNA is TGCGCCAGCAGCCAAGAAGTCACGCCGGGAGAGACCCAGTACTTC. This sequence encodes CASSQEVTPGETQYF.

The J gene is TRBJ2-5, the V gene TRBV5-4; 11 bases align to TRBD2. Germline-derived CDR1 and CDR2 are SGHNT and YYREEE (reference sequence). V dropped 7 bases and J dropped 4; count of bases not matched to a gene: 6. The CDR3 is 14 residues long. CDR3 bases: TGTGCCAGCTCCAAAGGACTAGCGGGAGAGACCCAGTACTTC. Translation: CASSKGLAGETQYF. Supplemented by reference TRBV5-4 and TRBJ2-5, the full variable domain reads ETGVTQSPTHLIKTRGQQVTLRCSSQSGHNTVSWYQQALGQGPQFIFQYYREEENGRGNFPPRFSGLQFPNYSSELNVNALELDDSALYLCASSKGLAGETQYFGPGTRLLVL.

Here the CDR3 reads CASSVVGGIYNEQFF. In DNA, the CDR3 is TGCGCCAGCAGTGTGGTGGGAGGGATCTACAATGAGCAGTTCTTC. The V and J genes are TRBV10-1 and TRBJ2-1; TRBD2 matches at 7 bases. V shed 4 bases, J shed 3 bases, and the junction held 6 bases outside the gene matches. CDR1 is WNHNN, CDR2 SYGVQD, per germline (reference sequence). This CDR3 contains 15 residues.

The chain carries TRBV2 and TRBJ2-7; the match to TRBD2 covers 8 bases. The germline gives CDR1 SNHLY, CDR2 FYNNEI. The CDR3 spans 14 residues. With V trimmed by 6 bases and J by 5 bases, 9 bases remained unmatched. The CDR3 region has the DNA TGTGCCAGCAGAGCCGGGACTAGTATCAACGAGCAGTACTTC. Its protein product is CASRAGTSINEQYF.

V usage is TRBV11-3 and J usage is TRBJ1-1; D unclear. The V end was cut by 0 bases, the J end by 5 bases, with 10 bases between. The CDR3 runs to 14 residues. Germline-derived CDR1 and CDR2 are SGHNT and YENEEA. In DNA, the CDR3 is TGTGCCAGCAGCTTAGATCTGACAAGGACTGAAGCTTTCTTT. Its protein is CASSLDLTRTEAFF.

CDR3 region: CASIRGRNNEQFF. The CDR3 nucleotides are TGTGCCAGCATCAGGGGTCGTAACAATGAGCAGTTCTTC. The chain joins TRBV2 to TRBJ2-1; weak D call: TRBD1 (6 bases). Germline CDR1 and CDR2: SNHLY and FYNNEI. This CDR3 is 13 amino acids long. Trimming shortened V by 7 bases and J by 5 bases, and 12 bases separated the two germline ends.

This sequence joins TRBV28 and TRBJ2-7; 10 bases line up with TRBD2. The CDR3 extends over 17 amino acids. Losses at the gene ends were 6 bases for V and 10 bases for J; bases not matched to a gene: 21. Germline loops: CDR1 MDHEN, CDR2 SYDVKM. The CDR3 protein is CASRIPGSGPSGSNQYF. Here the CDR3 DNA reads TGTGCCAGCAGGATCCCCGGTTCGGGCCCTAGCGGGAGTAATCAGTACTTC.